These 10 T cell receptor beta chains originate from one sample sequenced in a study of cytomegalovirus exposure and HLA in healthy donors. 13 Jbeta primers and 60 Vbeta primers were used for the PCR. Repertoires were generated with immunoSEQ multiplex PCR, while TCRdb's copy carries only in-frame clones and drops some. There are approximately 50,000 clones in the sample, with 5.5% to 7% held by the top ten. The sequenced sample was PBMCs. These receptors all stem from a male donor in good health and CMV-seropositive.

The chain recombines TRBV5-6 with TRBJ1-6; D not resolved. The V end lost 4 bases, the J end lost 0 bases, and 14 bases lay between the germline ends. This CDR3 comprises 17 residues. Germline-derived CDR1 and CDR2 are SGHDT and YYEEEE. CDR3 DNA: TGTGCCAGCAGCGCGACGGGAGGGAGCTCCTATAATTCACCCCTCCACTTT. Its protein product is CASSATGGSSYNSPLHF.

The J gene is TRBJ2-1, the V gene TRBV7-2; 8 bases align to TRBD2. This CDR3 has 15 residues. The J segment lost 8 bases and the V segment lost 7 bases, leaving 13 bases of the junction unmatched. Germline lookup yields CDR1 SGHTA and CDR2 FQGNSA. CDR3 in amino acids: CASKATGTSSHEQFF. In DNA form, the CDR3 reads TGTGCCAGCAAGGCGACCGGGACTAGTTCCCATGAGCAGTTCTTC.

V and J are TRBV7-9 and TRBJ1-5; D gene uncertain. Deletions cut 5 bases from V and 11 bases from J, with 7 bases between. Germline V lookup: CDR1 SEHNR, CDR2 FQNEAQ (reference sequence). This CDR3 spans 10 amino acids. The CDR3 nucleotides are TGTGCCAGCAGCGATCCAGCCCAGCATTTT. Translation: CASSDPAQHF.

V usage is TRBV6-4 and J usage is TRBJ1-2, with unresolved D. This CDR3 region has 12 residues. Germline lookup yields CDR1 MRHNA and CDR2 SNTAGT. With 3 bases removed from V and 3 bases from J, the gap between germline ends came to 5 bases. CDR3 protein: CASSESDYGYTF. The CDR3 DNA follows: TGTGCCAGCAGTGAATCGGACTATGGCTACACCTTC.

V is TRBV6-4 and J is TRBJ1-5, with D possibly being TRBD1 (5 bases). Germline V lookup: CDR1 MRHNA, CDR2 SNTAGT. The CDR3 covers 13 residues. The germline V and J ends were trimmed by 6 bases and 6 bases, with 12 bases remaining between them. In DNA form, the CDR3 reads TGTGCCAGCAGCCAGGTTCAGGGTCAGCCCCAGCATTTT. Protein sequence: CASSQVQGQPQHF.

V is TRBV9 and J is TRBJ1-2; 7 nucleotides align to TRBD1. This CDR3 is built from 18 residues. The germline gives CDR1 SGDLS, CDR2 YYNGEE. The junction had 12 bases not matched to a gene; V was cut back by 1 base and J by 0 bases. This chain's CDR3 is CASSVFPGRGIANYGYTF. CDR3 DNA: TGTGCCAGCAGCGTATTCCCGGGCAGGGGGATCGCTAACTATGGCTACACCTTC.

The gene calls are TRBV18 and TRBJ2-3, with D possibly TRBD1 on 6 matching bases. The germline gives CDR1 KGHSH, CDR2 LQKENI. Between the trimmed V and J ends, which lost 4 bases and 5 bases, there was a span of 10 bases. This CDR3 is built from 13 residues. CDR3 nucleotide sequence: TGTGCCAGCTCACTAGACAGGCTAGATACGCAGTATTTT. This sequence encodes CASSLDRLDTQYF. Supplemented by reference TRBV18 and TRBJ2-3, the full variable domain reads NAGVMQNPRHLVRRRGQEARLRCSPMKGHSHVYWYRQLPEEGLKFMVYLQKENIIDESGMPKERFSAEFPKEGPSILRIQQVVRGDSAAYFCASSLDRLDTQYFGPGTRLTVL.

The chain employs TRBV19 and TRBJ2-3, with TRBD1 matching over 9 bases. Germline CDR1 reads LNHDA; CDR2 reads SQIVND (reference sequence). There are 14 residues in the CDR3. Trimming cost V 7 bases and J 3 bases; bases outside gene matches: 5. CDR3 loop: CASKRDRETDTQYF. For the CDR3, the DNA is TGTGCCAGTAAAAGGGACAGGGAAACAGATACGCAGTATTTT.

The chain's CDR3 is CASSIRPGRYGYTF. The CDR3 DNA follows: TGTGCCAGTAGTATACGGCCAGGGCGTTATGGCTACACCTTC. V is TRBV19 and J is TRBJ1-2; tentative D call: TRBD1 (5 bases). Germline V lookup: CDR1 LNHDA, CDR2 SQIVND (reference sequence). V lost 2 bases and J lost 5, with 12 bases in between. The CDR3 contains 14 residues.

The V and J genes are TRBV29-1 and TRBJ2-7, with 8 bases aligning to TRBD1. The CDR3 is 15 residues long. Losses at the gene ends were 2 bases for V and 1 base for J; bases not matched to a gene: 7. Germline values: CDR1 SQVTM, CDR2 ANQGSEA. The CDR3 protein is CSVEWGRGLSYEQYF. As DNA, the CDR3 is TGCAGCGTTGAATGGGGCAGGGGGCTTTCCTACGAGCAGTACTTC.